What follows are 22 T cell receptor beta chains derived from one specimen sequenced in a study of T cell repertoires in cytomegalovirus infection. TCRdb itself ran the reads through MiXCR, one entry per CDR3 protein. The sample carries approximately 110,000 distinct CDR3 sequences, more than 30% recorded once. No antigen has been identified for these receptors. The input for sequencing was CD8+ T cells from cultured PBMCs, taken from culture after CMV antigen stimulation. These receptors were collected from a human donor in good health (CMV status not recorded). Some clones in this sample may be carry-over from other donors' samples.

The chain joins TRBV7-8 to TRBJ1-1, with TRBD1 matching over 11 bases. This CDR3 is 16 amino acids long. The V gene's germline CDR1 is SGHVS and CDR2 FQNEAQ. V lost 0 bases to trimming and J lost 5 bases; unmatched junction nucleotides: 5. The CDR3 DNA sequence: TGTGCCAGCAGCTTAGCCTCCGGGACAGGGGGGACTGAAGCTTTCTTT. Its protein product is CASSLASGTGGTEAFF.

The rearrangement uses TRBV6-1 and TRBJ2-7, with 8 bases aligning to TRBD1. Germline V gives CDR1 MNHNS, CDR2 SASEGT. The V and J ends lost 4 bases and 3 bases, in that order; junction bases with no gene match: 8. There are 15 residues in the CDR3. CDR3 coding DNA: TGTGCCAGCAGTGGTCAGGACAGGGAGGTCTACGAGCAGTACTTC. It encodes CASSGQDREVYEQYF.

This clonotype has just a few counts. The rearrangement uses TRBV4-1 and TRBJ1-5; weak D call: TRBD1 (5 bases). Germline CDR1 MGHRA, CDR2 YSYEKL. The CDR3 contains 15 residues. The V end lost 3 bases, the J end lost 7 bases, and 16 bases lay between the germline ends. DNA for the CDR3: TGCGCCAGCAGCCAGGTCCCAGGGCCCGCACAGCCCCAGCATTTT. It codes for CASSQVPGPAQPQHF.

CDR3 sequence (DNA): TGTGCCAGCAGTGGGGTCCCGAACACTGAAGCTTTCTTT. Protein sequence: CASSGVPNTEAFF. This chain connects TRBV25-1 to TRBJ1-1; D remains ambiguous. Germline V lookup: CDR1 MGHDK, CDR2 SYGVNS. The CDR3 spans 13 residues. The V end was cut by 4 bases, the J end by 1 base, with 7 bases between.

This clonotype has ten or more counts. At one end the junction does not follow the germline gene, possibly because of a read error. The CDR3 sequence is CASSFGGNSYNEQFF. The CDR3 nucleotides read TGCGCCAGCAGCTTCGGCGGAAACTCCTACAATGAGCAGTTCTTC. The rearrangement links TRBV7-2 to TRBJ2-1; D is undetermined. The V gene's germline CDR1 is SGHTA and CDR2 FQGNSA. This CDR3 spans 15 amino acids.

This clonotype was seen many times. This chain connects TRBV6-2 or TRBV6-3 to TRBJ2-2, with 9 bases that match TRBD2. The CDR3 covers 13 residues. With V trimmed by 7 bases and J by 3 bases, 0 bases remained unmatched. Germline CDR1 is MNHEY and CDR2 is SVGEGT. CDR3 protein: CASTSGDTGELFF. For the CDR3, the DNA is TGTGCCAGCACTAGCGGGGACACCGGGGAGCTGTTTTTT.

The genes are TRBV7-2 and TRBJ2-7, with D unresolved. This CDR3 has 12 residues. CDR1 is SGHTA and CDR2 is FQGNSA in the germline V gene. V lost 2 bases to trimming and J lost 4 bases, with 6 bases between them. CDR3 in amino acids: CASSLPRYEQYF. In DNA, the CDR3 is TGTGCCAGCAGCTTACCACGGTACGAGCAGTACTTC.

A few counts support this clonotype. The chain recombines TRBV7-6 with TRBJ2-5; TRBD1 aligns across 10 bases. V lost 5 bases to trimming and J lost 7 bases; unmatched junction nucleotides: 7. Per the germline V gene, CDR1 is SGHVS and CDR2 is FNYEAQ. The CDR3 totals 14 residues. CDR3 nucleotide sequence: TGTGCCAGCAGCGAGCTGGGACAGGGGTGGACCCAGTACTTC. Translated, it gives CASSELGQGWTQYF.

This chain connects TRBV6-1 to TRBJ1-4, with D uncertain. CDR3 size: 15 residues. CDR1 and CDR2 (germline): MNHNS, SASEGT. Trimming cost V 0 bases and J 2 bases, with 7 bases left between them. CDR3 bases: TGTGCCAGCAGTGAAGCTGGGAATACTAATGAAAAACTGTTTTTT. Protein: CASSEAGNTNEKLFF.

A few counts support this clonotype. V is TRBV2 and J is TRBJ2-3, with D perhaps TRBD1 or TRBD2 (5 bases each). Germline lookup yields CDR1 SNHLY and CDR2 FYNNEI. V was trimmed by 5 bases and J by 1 base, leaving 13 bases between them. CDR3 length equals 15 residues. The CDR3 bases are TGTGCCAGCAGTTCGGGGCTAGCAGGCACAGATACGCAGTATTTT. Encoded protein: CASSSGLAGTDTQYF. Together with reference TRBV2 and TRBJ2-3, the CDR3 gives the full variable domain: EPEVTQTPSHQVTQMGQEVILRCVPISNHLYFYWYRQILGQKVEFLVSFYNNEISEKSEIFDDQFSVERPDGSNFTLKIRSTKLEDSAMYFCASSSGLAGTDTQYFGPGTRLTVL.

This clonotype was detected many times. One end of the junction fails to match germline, which may point to a read error. This chain joins TRBV7-7 and TRBJ2-2; no firm D call. Germline CDR1 is SSHAT and CDR2 is FNYEAQ (reference sequence). This CDR3 has 13 amino acids. CDR3 sequence: CASSFGNTGELFF. The CDR3 nucleotides are TGTGCTAGCAGCTTTGGTAACACCGGGGAGCTGTTTTTT.

Many counts were recorded for this clonotype. V gene TRBV7-6 combines with J gene TRBJ2-3; D is undetermined. The CDR3 sequence is 13 residues long. Germline V gene sequence: CDR1 SGHVS, CDR2 FNYEAQ. The V end was cut by 2 bases, the J end by 5 bases, with 8 bases between. In nucleotides, the CDR3 is TGTGCCAGCAGCTTAAGTTTGGAAGATACGCAGTATTTT. This sequence encodes CASSLSLEDTQYF.

This clonotype was found a few times. The chain couples TRBV6-2 or TRBV6-3 to TRBJ1-5; no definite D call. The V end lost 2 bases, the J end lost 6 bases, and 11 bases lay between the germline ends. The CDR3 is 14 residues long. Germline assignment: CDR1 MNHEY and CDR2 SVGEGT. Here the CDR3 reads CASSYPPERQPQHF. CDR3 DNA sequence: TGTGCCAGCAGTTACCCGCCCGAGCGTCAGCCCCAGCATTTT.

The chain employs TRBV27 and TRBJ2-7, with TRBD1 matching 7 bases. This CDR3 is built from 12 residues. Germline V gene lookup returns CDR1 MNHEY and CDR2 SMNVEV (reference sequence). Trimming at V came to 10 bases and at J to 2 bases, leaving 5 bases not matched to a gene. The CDR3 protein is CATARGPYEQYF. In DNA form, the CDR3 reads TGTGCCACCGCAAGGGGGCCCTACGAGCAGTACTTC.

This clonotype counts as hyperexpanded. The V and J genes are TRBV7-6 and TRBJ2-5; D gene ambiguous. The CDR3 has 13 residues. The V gene's germline CDR1 is SGHVS and CDR2 FNYEAQ. Deletions cut 2 bases from V and 2 bases from J, with 6 bases between. The DNA for the CDR3 is TGTGCCAGCAGCTTATATCGTCAAGAGACCCAGTACTTC. Its translation is CASSLYRQETQYF.

The chain has TRBV11-2 and TRBJ1-4; 8 bases agree with TRBD1. This CDR3 contains 14 residues. J was trimmed by 10 bases and V by 4 bases; bases with no gene match: 8. Per the germline V gene, CDR1 is SGHAT and CDR2 is FQNNGV. This CDR3 is CASSSDRGFGKLFF. The CDR3 coding sequence is TGTGCCAGCAGCTCCGACAGGGGCTTCGGAAAACTGTTTTTT.

The J gene is TRBJ2-3, the V gene TRBV7-2, with 7 bases identical to TRBD2. The length of the CDR3 is 16 residues. Trimming cost V 4 bases and J 4 bases; bases outside gene matches: 11. Germline V lookup: CDR1 SGHTA, CDR2 FQGNSA. The CDR3 DNA reads as TGTGCCAGCAGCTCTCCGGGGCGGGAGAGGGCAGATACGCAGTATTTT. Amino acid sequence: CASSSPGRERADTQYF.

The chain couples TRBV13 to TRBJ1-3, with D tentatively TRBD1 (5 bases). Between the trimmed V and J ends, which lost 5 bases and 0 bases, there was a span of 23 bases. Germline V lookup: CDR1 PRHDT, CDR2 FYEKMQ (reference sequence). The CDR3 consists of 19 residues. The CDR3 region has the DNA TGTGCCAGCAGCCTAAGGTCCGGGACGGATCTACTCTCTGGAAACACCATATATTTT. Translating it yields CASSLRSGTDLLSGNTIYF.

The V gene is TRBV5-1, the J gene TRBJ2-3; no definite D call. The germline V gene encodes CDR1 SGHRS and CDR2 YFSETQ. Trimming pared 1 base from V and 0 bases from J, leaving 9 bases between. The CDR3 is 15 residues long. CDR3 nucleotides: TGCGCCAGCAGCTTGCTCGAGATAAGCACAGATACGCAGTATTTT. Amino acids: CASSLLEISTDTQYF.

V is TRBV11-3 and J is TRBJ2-1, with 8 positions matching TRBD1. V lost 8 bases, J lost 9 bases, and 9 bases stayed unmatched. The CDR3 spans 13 residues. Per the germline V gene, CDR1 is SGHNT and CDR2 is YENEEA. The CDR3 here is CASEGTGVSEQFF. The CDR3 nucleotides are TGTGCCAGCGAAGGGACAGGCGTGAGTGAGCAGTTCTTC.

V and J are TRBV14 and TRBJ2-1; no firm D call. The CDR3 covers 13 residues. Deletions cut 0 bases from V and 12 bases from J, with 12 bases between. Looked up from germline, CDR1 is SGHDN and CDR2 is FVKESK. Here the CDR3 reads CASSQDSLPGQFF. In DNA form, the CDR3 reads TGTGCCAGCAGCCAAGATTCCCTCCCTGGGCAGTTCTTC.

The chain's CDR3 is CSAREATSREAFF. The CDR3 DNA sequence: TGCAGTGCTAGGGAGGCCACGAGCCGCGAAGCTTTCTTT. The chain combines TRBV20-1 with TRBJ1-1; D gene uncertain. The V end was cut by 3 bases, the J end by 8 bases, with 16 bases between. In germline, CDR1 is DFQATT, CDR2 SNEGSKA (reference sequence). The CDR3 covers 13 residues.